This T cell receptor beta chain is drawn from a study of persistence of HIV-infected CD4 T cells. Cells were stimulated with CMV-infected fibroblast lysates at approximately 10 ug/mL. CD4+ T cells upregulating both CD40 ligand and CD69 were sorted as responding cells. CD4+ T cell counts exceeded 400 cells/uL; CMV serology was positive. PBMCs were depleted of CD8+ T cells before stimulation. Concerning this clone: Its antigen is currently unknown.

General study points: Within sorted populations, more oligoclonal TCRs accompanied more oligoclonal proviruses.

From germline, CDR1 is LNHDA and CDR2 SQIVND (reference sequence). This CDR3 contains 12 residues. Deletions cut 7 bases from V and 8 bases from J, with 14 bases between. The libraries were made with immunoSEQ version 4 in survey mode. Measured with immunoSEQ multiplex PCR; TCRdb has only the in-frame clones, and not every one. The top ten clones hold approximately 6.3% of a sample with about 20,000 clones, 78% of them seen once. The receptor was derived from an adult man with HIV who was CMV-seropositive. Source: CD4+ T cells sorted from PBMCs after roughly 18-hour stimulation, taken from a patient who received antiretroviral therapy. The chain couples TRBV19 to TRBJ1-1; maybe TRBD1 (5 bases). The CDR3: CASTMSGPEAFF. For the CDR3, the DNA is TGTGCCAGTACCATGTCGGGGCCAGAAGCTTTCTTT.